Below, 18 T cell receptor beta chains from the same sample are listed, as sequenced in a study of T cell responses to AZD1222 COVID-19 vaccine. TCRdb's table, derived via immunoSEQ multiplex PCR, lists solely in-frame clones and lacks some. The sample shows around 78,000 clones, approximately 87% of them seen only once. The sample consisted of peripheral blood, taken 28 days after the second AZD1222 dose. These receptor sequences come from an adult who received the AZD1222 COVID-19 vaccine.

For the CDR3, the DNA is TGCGCCAGCAACGTCGCCGGGGAGCTGTTTTTT. Encoded protein: CASNVAGELFF. The chain couples TRBV5-1 to TRBJ2-2; D remains ambiguous. The germline V and J ends were trimmed by 6 bases and 6 bases, with 6 bases remaining between them. The CDR3 runs 11 residues. Germline values: CDR1 SGHRS, CDR2 YFSETQ. Combining the CDR3 with reference TRBV5-1 and TRBJ2-2 gives the whole variable domain KAGVTQTPRYLIKTRGQQVTLSCSPISGHRSVSWYQQTPGQGLQFLFEYFSETQRNKGNFPGRFSGRQFSNSRSEMNVSTLELGDSALYLCASNVAGELFFGEGSRLTVL.

The chain combines TRBV2 with TRBJ2-3, with TRBD2 as a possible D gene (8 bases). V lost 6 bases to trimming and J lost 3 bases, with 19 bases between them. The germline gives CDR1 SNHLY, CDR2 FYNNEI. The length of the CDR3 is 16 residues. CDR3 region: CASSREGARMTDTQYF. The CDR3 region has the DNA TGTGCCAGCAGCCGGGAGGGGGCGCGGATGACAGATACGCAGTATTTT.

This chain links TRBV11-2 with TRBJ2-7; D not resolved. V was cut by 0 bases and J by 3 bases, with 6 bases left in between. This CDR3 region has 13 residues. CDR1 is SGHAT and CDR2 is FQNNGV in the germline V gene. CDR3 DNA sequence: TGTGCCAGCAGCTTAGAGGCATACTACGAGCAGTACTTC. Amino acids: CASSLEAYYEQYF.

The gene calls are TRBV15 and TRBJ2-7, with 9 bases fitting TRBD2. The germline V gene encodes CDR1 LNHNV and CDR2 YYDKDF (reference sequence). The CDR3 is 14 amino acids. J gave up 3 bases and V 4 bases, and 4 bases lay outside the gene matches. The CDR3 DNA reads as TGTGCCACCAGCACCGAGCGGGGGGACTACGAGCAGTACTTC. This codes for CATSTERGDYEQYF.

The chain links TRBV18 to TRBJ1-2; 10 bases match TRBD1. CDR1 and CDR2 (germline): KGHSH, LQKENI. This CDR3 contains 15 residues. V lost 3 bases to trimming and J lost 4 bases; unmatched junction nucleotides: 5. This CDR3 reads CASSPGDRGIYGYTF. The CDR3 nucleotides are TGTGCCAGCTCACCGGGGGACAGGGGTATCTATGGCTACACCTTC.

The V gene is TRBV4-2, the J gene TRBJ1-1; TRBD1 matches at 7 bases. From germline, CDR1 is LGHNA and CDR2 YNFKEQ. The J segment lost 1 base and the V segment lost 2 bases, leaving 10 bases of the junction unmatched. CDR3 length: 17 amino acids. The CDR3, as DNA: TGTGCCAGCAGCCAATTACTCCCGGACAGGACGAACACTGAAGCTTTCTTT. Protein: CASSQLLPDRTNTEAFF.

This sequence joins TRBV27 and TRBJ1-4; D may be TRBD1 (6 bases). This CDR3 spans 13 amino acids. The ends were cut back, 6 bases at V and 2 bases at J, with 7 bases in the middle. The germline V gene encodes CDR1 MNHEY and CDR2 SMNVEV (reference sequence). Here the CDR3 DNA reads TGTGCCAGCAGGGGGGCTACTAATGAAAAACTGTTTTTT. Its protein is CASRGATNEKLFF.

CDR3 coding DNA: TGCGCCAGCAGCCTCAGTGTCAGCAATGAAAAACTGTTTTTT. It encodes CASSLSVSNEKLFF. The chain couples TRBV5-1 to TRBJ1-4; D unclear. Deletions cut 4 bases from V and 5 bases from J, with 12 bases between. CDR1 is SGHRS and CDR2 is YFSETQ in the germline V gene. There are 14 residues in the CDR3.

The rearrangement uses TRBV7-8 and TRBJ2-1, with TRBD2 matching over 8 bases. Germline V CDR1 and CDR2: SGHVS, FQNEAQ. V was clipped by 5 bases and J by 6 bases; unmatched bases: 15. This CDR3 has 17 residues. Here the CDR3 DNA reads TGTGCCAGCAGCCTAAGGACCGGGACTAGTGCATCCAATGAGCAGTTCTTC. This codes for CASSLRTGTSASNEQFF.

The J gene is TRBJ1-2, the V gene TRBV6-2 or TRBV6-3, with D uncertain. Germline V lookup: CDR1 MNHEY, CDR2 SVGEGT. V was cut by 2 bases and J by 6 bases, with 10 bases left in between. This CDR3 region has 13 residues. CDR3 sequence reads: CASSYREFDGYTF. CDR3 bases: TGTGCCAGCAGTTACAGGGAGTTCGATGGCTACACCTTC.

This clone was counted between two and nine times. This sequence joins TRBV2 and TRBJ2-2, with a possible D match to TRBD2 (5 bases). V lost 8 bases and J lost 6, with 10 bases in between. Germline assignment: CDR1 SNHLY and CDR2 FYNNEI. This CDR3 has 12 amino acids. In DNA, the CDR3 is TGTGCCAGCCCCAGGCGGGCCGGGGAGCTGTTTTTT. This sequence encodes CASPRRAGELFF.

This chain links TRBV6-5 with TRBJ1-3; 8 bases fit TRBD1. Germline V gene lookup returns CDR1 MNHEY and CDR2 SVGAGI. This CDR3 has 14 residues. V shed 10 bases and J 4 bases; nucleotides not matched to a gene: 9. The CDR3: CATKQGGEGNTIYF. The DNA of the CDR3 is TGTGCCACCAAACAGGGGGGAGAAGGAAACACCATATATTTT.

This clone was observed a single time. The rearrangement joins TRBV7-9 to TRBJ1-4, with TRBD1 matching over 9 bases. V gave up 8 bases and J gave up 3 bases; unmatched junction bases: 4. Per the germline V gene, CDR1 is SEHNR and CDR2 is FQNEAQ (reference sequence). The CDR3 length is 14 residues. As DNA, the CDR3 is TGTGCCAGCGGGGACAGGGCTTCTAATGAAAAACTGTTTTTT. Protein: CASGDRASNEKLFF.

This rearrangement joins TRBV6-5 to TRBJ1-1, with TRBD1 matching 9 bases. The length of the CDR3 is 14 residues. Germline CDR1 MNHEY, CDR2 SVGAGI. J lost 3 bases, V lost 8 bases, and 7 bases had no gene match. The CDR3 region is CASSGRDRDTEAFF. CDR3 sequence (DNA): TGTGCCAGCTCCGGGCGGGACAGGGACACTGAAGCTTTCTTT.

J is TRBJ1-1 and V is TRBV12-3 or TRBV12-4; 7 bases match TRBD1. The CDR3 has 12 residues. Trimming cost V 6 bases and J 7 bases; bases outside gene matches: 5. The CDR3 reads CASRRTGGEAFF. CDR3 in DNA: TGTGCCAGCAGACGGACAGGCGGTGAAGCTTTCTTT.

The V gene is TRBV4-3, the J gene TRBJ2-4; D not certain. Trimming shortened V by 0 bases and J by 1 base, and 7 bases separated the two germline ends. Germline assignment: CDR1 LGHNA and CDR2 YSLEER. This CDR3 contains 15 residues. The CDR3 reads CASSQEGMAKNIQYF. The CDR3 coding sequence is TGCGCCAGCAGCCAAGAGGGGATGGCCAAAAACATTCAGTACTTC.

The rearrangement joins TRBV3-1 (or the pseudogene TRBV3-2) to TRBJ1-3; D is uncertain. The length of the CDR3 is 15 residues. V lost 3 bases and J 0 bases, leaving 9 bases between the germline ends. Germline V CDR1 and CDR2: LGHDT, YNNKEL (reference sequence). CDR3: CASSQWDDSGNTIYF. The DNA for the CDR3 is TGTGCCAGCAGCCAGTGGGATGACTCTGGAAACACCATATATTTT.

The chain uses TRBV20-1 and TRBJ2-7; a weak D match, TRBD1 (6 bases). Trimming left V 5 bases short and J 9 bases short, with 14 bases between. Looked up from germline, CDR1 is DFQATT and CDR2 is SNEGSKA (reference sequence). The CDR3 extends over 11 amino acids. The CDR3 is CSASPDSGQYF. The CDR3 DNA sequence: TGCAGTGCTTCTCCGGACAGCGGGCAGTACTTC.